This note documents a single TCR beta chain sequence. The sample belongs to a study of OX40 agonist ivuxolimab in advanced cancers. There are 16 residues in the CDR3. In germline, CDR1 is SNHLY, CDR2 FYNNEI. Losses at the gene ends were 6 bases for V and 5 bases for J; bases not matched to a gene: 7. Clones were read by immunoSEQ multiplex PCR, and TCRdb kept only the in-frame ones, dropping some. The profile shows 40,000 to 60,000 clones, roughly nine tenths of them singletons. Sequences were derived from CD4+ or CD8+ T cells sorted from blood, sampled in a trial of the OX40 agonist ivuxolimab. This clonotype was obtained from an adult with an advanced solid tumor such as melanoma, head and neck, liver or kidney cancer. The chain employs TRBV2 and TRBJ2-1; 13 nucleotides align to TRBD2. CDR3 region: CASRPGTSGAHNEQFF. In nucleotides, the CDR3 is TGTGCCAGCAGACCCGGGACTAGCGGGGCCCACAATGAGCAGTTCTTC.